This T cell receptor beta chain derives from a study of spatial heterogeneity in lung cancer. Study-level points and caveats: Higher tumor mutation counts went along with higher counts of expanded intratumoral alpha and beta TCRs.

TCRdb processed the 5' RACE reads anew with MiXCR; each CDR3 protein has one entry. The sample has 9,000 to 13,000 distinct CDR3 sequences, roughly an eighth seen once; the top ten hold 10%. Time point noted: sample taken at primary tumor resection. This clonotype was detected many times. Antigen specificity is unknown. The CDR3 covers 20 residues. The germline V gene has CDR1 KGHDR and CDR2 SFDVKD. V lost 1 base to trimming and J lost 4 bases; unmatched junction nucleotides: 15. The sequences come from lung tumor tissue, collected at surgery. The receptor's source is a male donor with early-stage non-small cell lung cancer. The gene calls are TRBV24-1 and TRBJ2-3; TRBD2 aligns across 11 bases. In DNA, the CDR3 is TGTGCCACCAGTGATTTCGGTAGCGGGAGGGATAAGAATGTGGCAGATACGCAGTATTTT. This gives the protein CATSDFGSGRDKNVADTQYF.